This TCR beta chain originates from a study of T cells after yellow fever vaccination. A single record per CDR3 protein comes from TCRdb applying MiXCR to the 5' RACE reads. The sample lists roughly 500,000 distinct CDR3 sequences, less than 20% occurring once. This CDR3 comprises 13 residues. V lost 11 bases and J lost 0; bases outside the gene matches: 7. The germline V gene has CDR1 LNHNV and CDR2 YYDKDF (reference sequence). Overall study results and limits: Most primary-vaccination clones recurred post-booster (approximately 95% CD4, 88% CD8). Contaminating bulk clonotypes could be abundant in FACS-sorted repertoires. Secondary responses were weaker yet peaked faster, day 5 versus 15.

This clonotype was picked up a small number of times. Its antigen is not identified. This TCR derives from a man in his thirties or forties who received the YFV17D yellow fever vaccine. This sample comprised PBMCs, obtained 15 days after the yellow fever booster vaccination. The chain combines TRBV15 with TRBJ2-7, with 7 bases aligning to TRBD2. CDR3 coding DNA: TGTGCCGTGTCCCGGGACTACTCCTACGAGCAGTACTTC. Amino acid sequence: CAVSRDYSYEQYF.